The 22 T cell receptor beta chains given below trace back to one sample, sequenced in a study of CD4 T cells in relation to SARS-CoV-2 and coronaviruses. The antigens of these receptors remain unknown. Assay: immunoSEQ multiplex PCR; the TCRdb copy retains only in-frame clones and omits some. The profile shows approximately 21,000 clones, around four fifths of them singletons. Before the COVID-19 pandemic, during about 2011-2019, CD4+ T cells were taken from unexposed donors. After approximately ten days of culture, CD4+ T cells were isolated. The source material was CD4+ T cells from PBMCs, cultured in vitro. These receptor sequences come from a human donor in good health.

The J gene is TRBJ1-5, the V gene TRBV7-2; TRBD1 aligns across 8 bases. CDR1 SGHTA and CDR2 FQGNSA come from the germline V gene. The V and J ends lost 2 bases and 3 bases, in that order; junction bases with no gene match: 6. The CDR3 is 16 amino acids. CDR3 residues: CASSLFGQGSNQPQHF. The DNA for the CDR3 is TGTGCCAGCAGCTTATTTGGACAGGGCTCCAATCAGCCCCAGCATTTT.

The V call is TRBV6-2 or TRBV6-3, the J call TRBJ2-1, with TRBD2 matching 7 bases. V dropped 4 bases and J dropped 6; count of bases not matched to a gene: 15. Germline CDR1 and CDR2: MNHEY and SVGEGT. The CDR3 runs to 17 residues. This chain's CDR3 is CASSFRDQAGRGNEQFF. For the CDR3, the DNA is TGTGCCAGCAGTTTTCGGGACCAAGCGGGACGGGGCAATGAGCAGTTCTTC.

This chain links TRBV3-1 (or the pseudogene TRBV3-2) with TRBJ2-7; 9 bases map to TRBD1. V shed 6 bases, J shed 5 bases, and the junction held 2 bases outside the gene matches. The germline CDR1 and CDR2 sequences are LGHDT and YNNKEL (reference sequence). The CDR3 contains 12 residues. The CDR3 is CASSWDRDEQYF. DNA for the CDR3: TGTGCCAGCAGTTGGGACAGGGACGAGCAGTACTTC.

A few counts support this clone. The rearrangement links TRBV30 to TRBJ2-1; D is undetermined. Trimming stripped 3 bases from V and 8 bases from J, with 14 bases between. The CDR3 loop spans 13 amino acids. Per the germline V gene, CDR1 is GTSNPN and CDR2 is SVGIG (reference sequence). The CDR3 spells CAWRRPTLDEQFF. The CDR3 DNA is TGTGCCTGGAGGAGGCCCACTTTGGATGAGCAGTTCTTC.

The J gene is TRBJ1-5, the V gene TRBV10-3; D is possibly TRBD1 (5 bases). The CDR3 extends over 15 amino acids. Germline CDR1 ENHRY, CDR2 SYGVKD. With 3 bases removed from V and 2 bases from J, the gap between germline ends came to 11 bases. The CDR3 loop is CAISEGDFGNQPQHF. The CDR3 coding sequence is TGTGCCATCAGTGAAGGGGATTTCGGCAATCAGCCCCAGCATTTT.

The table lists this clone with a count of one. The chain has TRBV5-5 and TRBJ2-7; possible D gene TRBD1, 5 bases. Trimming removed 0 bases at V and 2 bases at J, with 6 bases between. The CDR3 is 13 amino acids. Germline V gene data show CDR1 as SGHKS and CDR2 as YYEKEE (reference sequence). The CDR3 sequence: CASSLETAYEQYF. CDR3 bases: TGTGCCAGCAGCTTGGAGACAGCCTACGAGCAGTACTTC.

Concerning this clone itself: A junction end diverges from the germline sequence, so it may reflect a read error. The chain links TRBV18 to TRBJ1-1, with D unresolved. Germline assignment: CDR1 KGHSH and CDR2 LQKENI. This CDR3 is built from 15 residues. The CDR3 protein is CASSQGLPVNTEAFF. The DNA of the CDR3 is TGTGCCAGCTCACAGGGTCTCCCCGTGAATACTGAAGCTTTCTTT.

The chain joins TRBV18 to TRBJ2-3; 7 nucleotides line up with TRBD2. J was trimmed by 4 bases and V by 5 bases; bases with no gene match: 6. The CDR3 length is 14 residues. Germline CDR1 is KGHSH and CDR2 is LQKENI. As DNA, the CDR3 is TGTGCCAGCTCATTGGCGGGAGAGTCAGATACGCAGTATTTT. Translated, it gives CASSLAGESDTQYF.

This rearrangement joins TRBV2 to TRBJ2-7; D is ambiguous. The CDR3 is 12 residues long. The germline V gene encodes CDR1 SNHLY and CDR2 FYNNEI. Trimming removed 4 bases at V and 4 bases at J, with 8 bases between. CDR3 bases: TGTGCCAGCAGTGCTGACTCTTACGAGCAGTACTTC. Its translation is CASSADSYEQYF.

The chain has TRBV7-3 and TRBJ2-2; 13 bases fit TRBD2. From germline, CDR1 is SGHTA and CDR2 FQGTGA. CDR3 length equals 17 residues. V dropped 5 bases and J dropped 6; count of bases not matched to a gene: 9. The CDR3 here is CASSPPSGLAGSGELFF. The CDR3 region has the DNA TGTGCCAGCAGCCCTCCATCGGGACTAGCGGGATCCGGGGAGCTGTTTTTT.

The chain couples TRBV6-4 to TRBJ2-2; D possibly matches TRBD1 or TRBD2 (5 bases each). The CDR3 sequence is 15 residues long. CDR1 and CDR2 (germline): MRHNA, SNTAGT. V was pared by 3 bases and J by 4 bases, with 12 bases between. The DNA for the CDR3 is TGTGCCAGCAGTGAGCTAGCCGACAGCACCGGGGAGCTGTTTTTT. Residues: CASSELADSTGELFF.

This clone showed up just once. The chain is built from TRBV9 and TRBJ1-2; D is ambiguous. V dropped 4 bases and J dropped 5 bases, with 18 bases sitting between them. The CDR3 is made up of 15 amino acids. Germline V CDR1 and CDR2: SGDLS, YYNGEE. The CDR3 sequence: CASSPSAGLSYGYTF. For the CDR3, the DNA is TGTGCCAGCAGCCCTAGCGCGGGGTTAAGTTATGGCTACACCTTC. Supplemented by reference TRBV9 and TRBJ1-2, the full variable domain reads DSGVTQTPKHLITATGQRVTLRCSPRSGDLSVYWYQQSLDQGLQFLIQYYNGEERAKGNILERFSAQQFPDLHSELNLSSLELGDSALYFCASSPSAGLSYGYTFGSGTRLTVV.

This clone is a singleton in its sample. The chain carries TRBV27 and TRBJ2-7, with 9 bases aligning to TRBD2. Trimming cost V 9 bases and J 2 bases; bases outside gene matches: 8. CDR1 and CDR2 from the germline V gene are MNHEY and SMNVEV (reference sequence). The CDR3 runs 14 residues. The CDR3 coding sequence is TGTGCCAGGGGGGTTAGCGGGAGCCCCTACGAGCAGTACTTC. Protein product: CARGVSGSPYEQYF.

The CDR3: CASSIDPGQTYGYTF. CDR3 coding DNA: TGTGCCAGTAGTATAGATCCCGGGCAGACCTATGGCTACACCTTC. V is TRBV19 and J is TRBJ1-2; D gene uncertain. This CDR3 comprises 15 residues. Germline lookup yields CDR1 LNHDA and CDR2 SQIVND (reference sequence). V lost 0 bases, J lost 4 bases, and 12 bases lay in between.

In nucleotides, the CDR3 is TGTGCCATCAGTGAGCTGACTAGCGGATACAATGAGCAGTTCTTC. Protein sequence: CAISELTSGYNEQFF. V and J are TRBV10-3 and TRBJ2-1, with 9 positions matching TRBD2. The V and J ends lost 2 bases and 4 bases, in that order; junction bases with no gene match: 3. The germline V gene encodes CDR1 ENHRY and CDR2 SYGVKD. The CDR3 is 15 residues long.

This clone was recorded a few times. V usage is TRBV20-1 and J usage is TRBJ1-2; unclear D gene. Trimming pared 4 bases from V and 8 bases from J, leaving 11 bases between. Looked up from germline, CDR1 is DFQATT and CDR2 is SNEGSKA (reference sequence). This CDR3 is 11 amino acids long. CDR3 in DNA: TGCAGTGCTATCGAGCTGGGGGGCTACACCTTC. The encoded protein is CSAIELGGYTF.

The CDR3: CASSLVVAGGGEQFF. DNA of the CDR3: TGCGCCAGCAGCTTGGTGGTAGCGGGAGGTGGTGAGCAGTTCTTC. This rearrangement joins TRBV5-1 to TRBJ2-1, with 10 bases aligning to TRBD2. V lost 0 bases and J lost 9; bases outside the gene matches: 6. The CDR3 contains 15 residues. Germline V gives CDR1 SGHRS, CDR2 YFSETQ.

The chain employs TRBV19 and TRBJ2-7, with 14 bases fitting TRBD2. Trimming cost V 5 bases and J 2 bases; bases outside gene matches: 2. The CDR3 length is 15 residues. The germline CDR1 and CDR2 sequences are LNHDA and SQIVND (reference sequence). This CDR3 is CASSVGLAGAYEQYF. The CDR3 nucleotides are TGTGCCAGTAGTGTGGGACTAGCGGGGGCCTACGAGCAGTACTTC. The complete variable domain, with remaining parts taken from reference TRBV19 and TRBJ2-7, reads DGGITQSPKYLFRKEGQNVTLSCEQNLNHDAMYWYRQDPGQGLRLIYYSQIVNDFQKGDIAEGYSVSREKKESFPLTVTSAQKNPTAFYLCASSVGLAGAYEQYFGPGTRLTVT.

CDR3 in DNA: TGCGCCAGCAGCCTGGAGGGGGACCTCTCTGGAAACACCATATATTTT. Residues: CASSLEGDLSGNTIYF. The chain combines TRBV4-1 with TRBJ1-3; tentatively, D is TRBD1 (6 bases). The germline V gene encodes CDR1 MGHRA and CDR2 YSYEKL. CDR3 length: 16 residues. The V and J ends lost 4 bases and 0 bases respectively, with 13 bases between them.

This clone was counted between two and nine times. The genes are TRBV7-9 and TRBJ1-3; 8 nucleotides align to TRBD1. This CDR3 has 15 amino acids. Germline CDR1 SEHNR, CDR2 FQNEAQ (reference sequence). V shed 5 bases and J 0 bases; nucleotides not matched to a gene: 3. The CDR3, as DNA: TGTGCCAGCAGCACCGACAGGGGCTCTGGAAACACCATATATTTT. Its translation is CASSTDRGSGNTIYF.

The chain combines TRBV24-1 with TRBJ1-2; a possible D gene is TRBD1 (6 bases). V was pared by 1 base and J by 8 bases, with 10 bases between. This CDR3 has 13 residues. The germline V gene encodes CDR1 KGHDR and CDR2 SFDVKD. The CDR3 coding sequence is TGTGCCACCAGTGATTTTGACAGGAAGGGCTACACCTTC. Amino acid sequence: CATSDFDRKGYTF.

This clone was observed a handful of times. Here the CDR3 DNA reads TGCGCCAGCAGCTTGGCCACCGCGGCCTACGAGCAGTACTTC. This translates into CASSLATAAYEQYF. This rearrangement joins TRBV5-1 to TRBJ2-7; D not certain. CDR1 and CDR2 (germline): SGHRS, YFSETQ. The V gene lost 0 bases and the J gene lost 2 bases, with 9 bases spanning the gap. The length of the CDR3 is 14 residues.